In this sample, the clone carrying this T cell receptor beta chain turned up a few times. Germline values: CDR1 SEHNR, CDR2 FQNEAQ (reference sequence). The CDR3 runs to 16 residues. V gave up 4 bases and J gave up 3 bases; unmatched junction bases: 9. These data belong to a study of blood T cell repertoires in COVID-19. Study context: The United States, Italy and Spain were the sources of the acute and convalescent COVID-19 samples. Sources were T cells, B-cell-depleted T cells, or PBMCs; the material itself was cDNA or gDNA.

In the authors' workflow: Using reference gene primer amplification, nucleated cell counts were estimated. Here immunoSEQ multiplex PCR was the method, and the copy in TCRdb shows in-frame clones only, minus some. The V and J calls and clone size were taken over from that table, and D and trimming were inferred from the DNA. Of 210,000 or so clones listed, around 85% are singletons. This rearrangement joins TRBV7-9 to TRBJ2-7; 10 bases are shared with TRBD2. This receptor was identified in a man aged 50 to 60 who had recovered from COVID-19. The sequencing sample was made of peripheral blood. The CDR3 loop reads CASSSLTSGPNYEQYF. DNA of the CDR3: TGTGCCAGCAGCTCGTTGACTAGCGGGCCGAACTACGAGCAGTACTTC.